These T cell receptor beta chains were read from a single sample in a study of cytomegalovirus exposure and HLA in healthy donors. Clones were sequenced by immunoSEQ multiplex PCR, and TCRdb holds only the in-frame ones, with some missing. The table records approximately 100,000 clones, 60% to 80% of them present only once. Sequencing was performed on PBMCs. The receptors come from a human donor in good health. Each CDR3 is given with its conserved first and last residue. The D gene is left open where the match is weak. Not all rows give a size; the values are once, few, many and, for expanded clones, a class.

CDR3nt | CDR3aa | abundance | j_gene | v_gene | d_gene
TGTGCCAGTAGTATAATGGGACAGGGCACCGGGGAGCTGTTTTTT | CASSIMGQGTGELFF | NA | TRBJ2-2 | TRBV19 | TRBD1
TGTGCCAGCAGTAACAAGGAGGATGAGCAGTTCTTC | CASSNKEDEQFF | NA | TRBJ2-1 | TRBV6-1 | NA
TGCGCCAGCAGTGATTGGACAACCCCTAGCAATCAGCCCCAGCATTTT | CASSDWTTPSNQPQHF | NA | TRBJ1-5 | TRBV10-2 | NA
TGTGCCAGCAGCCTAGCGGGGGTTCAAATGGAGCAGTTCTTC | CASSLAGVQMEQFF | once | TRBJ2-1 | TRBV4-2 | TRBD2
TGTGCCAGCAGCTTACCGGGACAGATTAATGAAAAACTGTTTTTT | CASSLPGQINEKLFF | NA | TRBJ1-4 | TRBV7-9 | TRBD1
TGTGCCAGCAGGCGAAGGGGTGCGTGGGTTGAAGCTTTCTTT | CASRRRGAWVEAFF | NA | TRBJ1-1 | TRBV27 | NA
TGTGCCAGCTCACCACAGAAAGAGGAGACTGAAGCTTTCTTT | CASSPQKEETEAFF | NA | TRBJ1-1 | TRBV18 | NA
TGTGCCAGCAGTGCTTTGACAGGGGGCAAAGGGGACGAGCAGTACTTC | CASSALTGGKGDEQYF | few | TRBJ2-7 | TRBV27 | TRBD1
TGCGCCAGCAGCTTCATGGCGGGGGAGCAGTACTTC | CASSFMAGEQYF | NA | TRBJ2-5 | TRBV5-1 | TRBD2
TGCGCCAGCAGCCTACAGACAGGGTCGGGTGAAGCTTTCTTT | CASSLQTGSGEAFF | NA | TRBJ1-1 | TRBV5-1 | TRBD1
TGTGCCAGCAGCTTCTTGGACTCCGCTAACTATGGCTACACCTTC | CASSFLDSANYGYTF | NA | TRBJ1-2 | TRBV11-2 | NA
TGTGCCAGCAGTGAGTTGGGCAGCCTCTATGGCTACACCTTC | CASSELGSLYGYTF | few | TRBJ1-2 | TRBV2 | NA
TGTGCCTGGACGACCTGGACAGGACCCTCTGGAAACACCATATATTTT | CAWTTWTGPSGNTIYF | NA | TRBJ1-3 | TRBV30 | TRBD1
TGTGCCACGAGCCGGGACACGGACGTTTTTAGCTACACCTTC | CATSRDTDVFSYTF | many | TRBJ1-2 | TRBV28 | NA
TGTGCCACGCGGGGGACAGGGCTTAATGAAAAACTGTTTTTT | CATRGTGLNEKLFF | NA | TRBJ1-4 | TRBV6-1 | TRBD1
TGTGCCACCAGCAGAGAATCGCGGCGGGGCACCGGGGAGCTGTTTTTT | CATSRESRRGTGELFF | NA | TRBJ2-2 | TRBV15 | NA
TGCGCCAGCAAGGGGGGGTACGAGCAGTACTTC | CASKGGYEQYF | NA | TRBJ2-7 | TRBV5-1 | NA
TGTGCCAGCAGGATCGGACTGAGCTATGGCTACACCTTC | CASRIGLSYGYTF | NA | TRBJ1-2 | TRBV28 | NA
TGTGCCAGCAGTTTCATCTCAGGGGGCTCAGGCTATGGCTACACCTTC | CASSFISGGSGYGYTF | NA | TRBJ1-2 | TRBV6-5 | TRBD1
TGTGCCAGCAGCCAAGGGACAGACTTTCCTCCCTTC | CASSQGTDFPPF | NA | TRBJ2-7 | TRBV7-8 | TRBD1
TGTGCCAGCAGGAATACGGGTACTAATGAAAAACTGTTTTTT | CASRNTGTNEKLFF | NA | TRBJ1-4 | TRBV6-4 | NA
TGTGCCAGCAGTGAGGACTCCCCCACAGATACGCAGTATTTT | CASSEDSPTDTQYF | NA | TRBJ2-3 | TRBV6-4 | NA
TGTGCCACCAGCTCCGACAGGGGGCACGGAAACACCATATATTTT | CATSSDRGHGNTIYF | NA | TRBJ1-3 | TRBV15 | TRBD1
TGTGCCAGCAGCTCCGAGGTACTGGGTAACTATGGCTACACCTTC | CASSSEVLGNYGYTF | NA | TRBJ1-2 | TRBV7-9 | NA
TGTGCCAGCAGCCGACAGGGGATGGGAGAGACCCAGTACTTC | CASSRQGMGETQYF | NA | TRBJ2-5 | TRBV27 | TRBD1
TGCGCCAGCGGACAATCGGAGACCCAGTACTTC | CASGQSETQYF | NA | TRBJ2-5 | TRBV5-1 | NA
TGTGCCATCACCGATCCCCGGACAGGGACGCGCGGCACTGAAGCTTTCTTT | CAITDPRTGTRGTEAFF | NA | TRBJ1-1 | TRBV10-3 | TRBD1
TGTGCCAGCAGCGTAGTAGCTGGGAGTGAGACCCAGTACTTC | CASSVVAGSETQYF | NA | TRBJ2-5 | TRBV9 | NA
TGTGCCAGCACCGGAGGGGGGACAGGGAACAACGAGCAGTACTTC | CASTGGGTGNNEQYF | NA | TRBJ2-7 | TRBV6-1 | TRBD1
TGTGCCAGCAGCCAAAATCCGGGACAGGATATCGGCTCACCCCTCCACTTT | CASSQNPGQDIGSPLHF | few | TRBJ1-6 | TRBV4-2 | TRBD1
TGTGCCAGCAGTTTCTTTGGAGTAGCGGGAGTCACCGGGGAGCTGTTTTTT | CASSFFGVAGVTGELFF | few | TRBJ2-2 | TRBV27 | TRBD2
TGCGCCAGCAGCTTACTAGCGGGGGCTAGCACAGATACGCAGTATTTT | CASSLLAGASTDTQYF | NA | TRBJ2-3 | TRBV5-1 | TRBD2
TGTGCCAGCTCGCTCTGGCAGGGTCAGGGTAATGAAAAACTGTTTTTT | CASSLWQGQGNEKLFF | few | TRBJ1-4 | TRBV5-6 | NA
TGCAGTGCCTGGCCCAGTAATGAAGCTTTCTTT | CSAWPSNEAFF | NA | TRBJ1-1 | TRBV20-1 | NA
TGTGCCAGCAGCCCCTCCGGGACAGCCGGAGGGCCCCAGCATTTT | CASSPSGTAGGPQHF | NA | TRBJ1-5 | TRBV7-9 | TRBD1
TGTGCCAGCAGCCAAGATCGGGAGGGCCGCTACGAGCAGTACTTC | CASSQDREGRYEQYF | NA | TRBJ2-7 | TRBV4-2 | TRBD2
TGTGCCAGCAGCTTAGTGAAGGGACTAGGACGGTCCTACAATGAGCAGTTCTTC | CASSLVKGLGRSYNEQFF | NA | TRBJ2-1 | TRBV11-2 | TRBD2
TGTGCCAGCAGTTCAAAGACAGGGAGTTCCACTGAAGCTTTCTTT | CASSSKTGSSTEAFF | NA | TRBJ1-1 | TRBV28 | TRBD1
TGTGCCAGCAGCTTATTCAGGGCGCTTAACTATGGCTACACCTTC | CASSLFRALNYGYTF | NA | TRBJ1-2 | TRBV13 | NA
TGTGCCAGCAGCGTAACCACAGGGGGCTATGAAAAACTGTTTTTT | CASSVTTGGYEKLFF | NA | TRBJ1-4 | TRBV9 | TRBD1
TGTGCCAGCAGCTTGACAGGGCTGGGAACTGAAGCTTTCTTT | CASSLTGLGTEAFF | NA | TRBJ1-1 | TRBV6-1 | TRBD1
TGTGCCAGCAGGCTAGCGGGAGGAATATACAATGAGCAGTTCTTC | CASRLAGGIYNEQFF | NA | TRBJ2-1 | TRBV6-5 | TRBD2
TGCGCCAGCAGCCAAGAATCAGCGGGGGGTACGCAGTATTTT | CASSQESAGGTQYF | few | TRBJ2-3 | TRBV4-3 | TRBD2
TGTGCCAGTAGTATTACTAGCGGGGGAAGCACAGATACGCAGTATTTT | CASSITSGGSTDTQYF | NA | TRBJ2-3 | TRBV19 | TRBD2
TGTGCCAGCAGCTCCGGGGGTTTCTATGGCTACACCTTC | CASSSGGFYGYTF | NA | TRBJ1-2 | TRBV7-8 | NA
TGTGCCAGCAGCCGGACAGGGAGAGGCAATCAGCCCCAGCATTTT | CASSRTGRGNQPQHF | NA | TRBJ1-5 | TRBV6-5 | TRBD1
TGTGCCACCGAGAAGAGACTAGCGGGAGGACCAACCCCCTACGAGCAGTACTTC | CATEKRLAGGPTPYEQYF | NA | TRBJ2-7 | TRBV28 | TRBD2
TGTGCCAGCAGTGAATTGGGAGGGGGGACAGGGGGCCATGGCTACACCTTC | CASSELGGGTGGHGYTF | once | TRBJ1-2 | TRBV2 | TRBD1
TGTGCCAGCAAGGAGGGAAGTGTTGGCTACACCTTC | CASKEGSVGYTF | NA | TRBJ1-2 | TRBV28 | NA
TGCGCCAGCAGCCGGGGGACTAGCGGGGCCTACGAGCAGTACTTC | CASSRGTSGAYEQYF | few | TRBJ2-7 | TRBV5-1 | TRBD2
TGTGCCAGCAGCTTACGACTAGCGGGAGGGTCCTACGAGCAGTACTTC | CASSLRLAGGSYEQYF | NA | TRBJ2-7 | TRBV5-8 | TRBD2
TGCGCCAGCAGCCAGATAGGGGCCACCGGGGAGCTGTTTTTT | CASSQIGATGELFF | few | TRBJ2-2 | TRBV4-3 | NA
TGTGCCAGCAGCGCGATCAGGGAGGAAGAGGGTAGCAATCAGCCCCAGCATTTT | CASSAIREEEGSNQPQHF | NA | TRBJ1-5 | TRBV7-9 | NA
TGTGCCAGCAGCTCGGACAACTACGAGCAGTACTTC | CASSSDNYEQYF | few | TRBJ2-7 | TRBV5-4 | NA
TGTGCCAGCAGCTTGAACGGGAATTCCTACAATGAGCAGTTCTTC | CASSLNGNSYNEQFF | NA | TRBJ2-1 | TRBV5-6 | NA
TGTGCCAGCAGCTTCCTCCGGGACAGGGGGACCTACGAGCAGTACTTC | CASSFLRDRGTYEQYF | NA | TRBJ2-7 | TRBV2 | TRBD1
TGCGCCAGCAGCATGACTAGCGGGGGGGCGTACAATGAGCAGTTCTTC | CASSMTSGGAYNEQFF | NA | TRBJ2-1 | TRBV5-1 | TRBD2
TGTGCCAGCAGTGGTGTTGGCCTCTCCTACAATGAGCAGTTCTTC | CASSGVGLSYNEQFF | NA | TRBJ2-1 | TRBV6-1 | NA
TGCGCCAGCGGGACAGGGGGCGTGAACACTGAAGCTTTCTTT | CASGTGGVNTEAFF | NA | TRBJ1-1 | TRBV10-2 | TRBD1
TGTGCCAGCAGCCGACCCGCTGGACAGGGTAGTTCACCCCTCCACTTT | CASSRPAGQGSSPLHF | NA | TRBJ1-6 | TRBV4-2 | TRBD1